The 14 T cell receptor beta chains below all came from one sample that was sequenced in a study of T cell responses to AZD1222 COVID-19 vaccine (dated by TCRdb to the early 2020s). The library was produced with the immunoSEQ multiplex PCR assay. Held by TCRdb, this immuneACCESS table contains in-frame sequences only and omits some clones. Under half of the omission traces to an unresolved V gene where checked; the cause of the rest is unknown. A total of about 120,000 clones appear in this sample, about 85% of them only once. The ten largest clones add up to less than 8% of the sample. The sample's time point label is to be understood as: baseline before first vaccination. Sequencing used peripheral blood, obtained on day 0 of AZD1222 vaccination. The receptors originated from an adult in good health.

This clone was seen only once. The rearrangement links TRBV5-5 to TRBJ2-7, with D possibly being TRBD1 (6 bases). V shed 4 bases and J shed 7 bases, with 24 bases lying between them. Germline-derived CDR1 and CDR2 are SGHKS and YYEKEE (reference sequence). CDR3 length: 16 amino acids. This CDR3 reads CASSPWGQAPYVEQYF. Written as DNA, the CDR3 is TGTGCCAGCAGCCCCTGGGGGCAAGCCCCCTACGTAGAGCAGTACTTC.

V and J are TRBV18 and TRBJ1-1; 12 bases align to TRBD1. Germline values: CDR1 KGHSH, CDR2 LQKENI. This CDR3 region has 16 residues. Germline trimming cut 6 bases from V and 4 bases from J; bases unmatched to any gene: 9. The CDR3 nucleotides are TGTGCCAGCTCCCGGGGACAGGGGGCCGTTGGCACTGAAGCTTTCTTT. The encoded protein is CASSRGQGAVGTEAFF.

The chain links TRBV3-1 (or the pseudogene TRBV3-2) to TRBJ1-6; D remains unclear. Germline CDR1 and CDR2: LGHDT and YNNKEL (reference sequence). CDR3 length: 13 residues. V lost 0 bases and J lost 10, with 7 bases in between. CDR3 in DNA: TGTGCCAGCAGCCAAGACCCAAGGTCACCCCTCCACTTT. Translating gives CASSQDPRSPLHF.

The rearrangement links TRBV6-5 to TRBJ2-6; D might be TRBD2 (5 bases). Deletions cut 2 bases from V and 2 bases from J, with 10 bases between. The germline V gene encodes CDR1 MNHEY and CDR2 SVGAGI. This CDR3 is built from 16 residues. CDR3 bases: TGTGCCAGCAGTTACGTACGGGGTGCTGGGGCCAACGTCCTGACTTTC. It yields the protein CASSYVRGAGANVLTF.

The chain joins TRBV5-1 to TRBJ2-5, with D hard to call. This CDR3 has 13 amino acids. The germline V and J ends were trimmed by 0 bases and 1 base, with 4 bases remaining between them. In germline, CDR1 is SGHRS, CDR2 YFSETQ. This CDR3 reads CASSLGLQETQYF. The CDR3 DNA sequence: TGCGCCAGCAGCTTGGGTCTCCAAGAGACCCAGTACTTC. The variable domain in full, completed from reference TRBV5-1 and TRBJ2-5, reads KAGVTQTPRYLIKTRGQQVTLSCSPISGHRSVSWYQQTPGQGLQFLFEYFSETQRNKGNFPGRFSGRQFSNSRSEMNVSTLELGDSALYLCASSLGLQETQYFGPGTRLLVL.

The genes are TRBV29-1 and TRBJ2-1; unclear D gene. Trimming pared 7 bases from V and 7 bases from J, leaving 8 bases between. Germline-derived CDR1 and CDR2 are SQVTM and ANQGSEA. The CDR3 sequence is 10 residues long. CDR3 protein: CSAFHNEQFF. DNA of the CDR3: TGCAGCGCTTTTCATAATGAGCAGTTCTTC.

The chain combines TRBV5-8 with TRBJ1-6, with D possibly matching TRBD1 (6 bases). In germline, CDR1 is SGHTS, CDR2 YDEGEE. V lost 2 bases and J 7 bases, leaving 10 bases between the germline ends. CDR3 size: 14 residues. The DNA of the CDR3 is TGTGCCAGCAGCTTTAGGGGGGGGAATTCACCCCTCCACTTT. Protein: CASSFRGGNSPLHF.

CDR3 coding DNA: TGTGCCAGCAGCTCCCGGGGGGGACGGAGGGACACTGAAGCTTTCTTT. Amino acids: CASSSRGGRRDTEAFF. This chain uses TRBV5-5 with TRBJ1-1; perhaps TRBD1 as D (5 bases). V was cut by 3 bases and J by 3 bases, with 18 bases left in between. Germline assignment: CDR1 SGHKS and CDR2 YYEKEE (reference sequence). The CDR3 spans 16 residues.

The chain couples TRBV2 to TRBJ1-2, with TRBD1 matching over 7 bases. Germline values: CDR1 SNHLY, CDR2 FYNNEI. The CDR3 contains 13 residues. The ends lost 6 bases at V and 8 bases at J; junction bases unmatched: 9. CDR3 sequence (DNA): TGTGCCAGCAGAACGATGACAGGGAGCGGCTACACCTTC. This gives the protein CASRTMTGSGYTF.

The chain recombines TRBV15 with TRBJ2-7; D may match TRBD1 or TRBD2 (5 bases each). CDR1 and CDR2 from the germline V gene are LNHNV and YYDKDF (reference sequence). Trimming pared 8 bases from V and 6 bases from J, leaving 14 bases between. The CDR3 covers 12 residues. CDR3 protein: CATRYEGSEQYF. DNA for the CDR3: TGTGCCACCCGTTACGAGGGGTCCGAGCAGTACTTC.

The rearrangement uses TRBV7-2 and TRBJ2-7, with D uncertain. The CDR3 is 13 amino acids. The ends were cut back, 1 base at V and 1 base at J, with 5 bases in the middle. CDR1 and CDR2 from the germline V gene are SGHTA and FQGNSA. CDR3 amino acids: CASSLVASYEQYF. The DNA for the CDR3 is TGTGCCAGCAGCTTAGTCGCTTCCTACGAGCAGTACTTC.

The rearrangement links TRBV7-2 to TRBJ1-1, with D unclear. This CDR3 comprises 15 residues. CDR1 SGHTA and CDR2 FQGNSA come from the germline V gene. The germline V and J ends were trimmed by 2 bases and 0 bases, with 10 bases remaining between them. The CDR3 here is CASSLSVTMNTEAFF. The DNA of the CDR3 is TGTGCCAGCAGCTTATCGGTCACAATGAACACTGAAGCTTTCTTT.

CDR3 sequence (DNA): TGTGCCAGCAGCCCCGACAGCCCCAATCAGCCCCAGCATTTT. It specifies CASSPDSPNQPQHF. The chain recombines TRBV11-2 with TRBJ1-5; TRBD1 might be the D (5 bases). The CDR3 length is 14 residues. V lost 5 bases to trimming and J lost 3 bases, with 11 bases between them. CDR1 SGHAT and CDR2 FQNNGV come from the germline V gene.

The rearrangement links TRBV19 to TRBJ1-4, with D hard to call. The CDR3 consists of 15 residues. The ends were cut back, 3 bases at V and 2 bases at J, with 10 bases in the middle. The V gene's germline CDR1 is LNHDA and CDR2 SQIVND (reference sequence). The CDR3: CASSMPGRTNEKLFF. Here the CDR3 DNA reads TGTGCCAGTAGTATGCCTGGTAGGACTAATGAAAAACTGTTTTTT.